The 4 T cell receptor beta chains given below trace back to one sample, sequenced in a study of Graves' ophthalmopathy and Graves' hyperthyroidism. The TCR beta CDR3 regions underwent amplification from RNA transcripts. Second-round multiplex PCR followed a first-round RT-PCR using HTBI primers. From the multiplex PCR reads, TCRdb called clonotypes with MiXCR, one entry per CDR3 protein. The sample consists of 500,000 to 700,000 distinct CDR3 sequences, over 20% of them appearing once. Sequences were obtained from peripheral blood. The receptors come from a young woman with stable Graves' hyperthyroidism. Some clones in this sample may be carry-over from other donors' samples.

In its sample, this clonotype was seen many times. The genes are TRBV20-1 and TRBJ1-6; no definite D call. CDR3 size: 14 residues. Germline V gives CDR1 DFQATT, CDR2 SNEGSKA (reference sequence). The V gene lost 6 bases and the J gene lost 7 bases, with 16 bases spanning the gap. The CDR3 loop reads CSAGLPMGNSPLHF. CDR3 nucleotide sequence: TGCAGTGCAGGACTCCCAATGGGGAATTCACCCCTCCACTTT.

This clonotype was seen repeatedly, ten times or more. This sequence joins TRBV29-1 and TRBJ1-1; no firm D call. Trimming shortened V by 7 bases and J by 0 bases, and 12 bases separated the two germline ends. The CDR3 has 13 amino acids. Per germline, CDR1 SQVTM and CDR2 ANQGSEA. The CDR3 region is CSAHSPMNTEAFF. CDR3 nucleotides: TGCAGCGCCCACAGCCCCATGAACACTGAAGCTTTCTTT.

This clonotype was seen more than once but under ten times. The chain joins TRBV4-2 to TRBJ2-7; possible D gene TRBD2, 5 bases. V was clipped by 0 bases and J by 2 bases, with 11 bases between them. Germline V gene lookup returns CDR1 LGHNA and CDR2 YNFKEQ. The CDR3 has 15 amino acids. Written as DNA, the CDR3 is TGTGCCAGCAGCCAAGAGGCGGGTCAGACCTACGAGCAGTACTTC. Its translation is CASSQEAGQTYEQYF.

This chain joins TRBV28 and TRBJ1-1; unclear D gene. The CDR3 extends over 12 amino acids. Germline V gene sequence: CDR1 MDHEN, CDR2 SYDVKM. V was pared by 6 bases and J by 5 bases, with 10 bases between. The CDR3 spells CASSADVTEAFF. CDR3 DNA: TGTGCCAGCAGCGCCGACGTTACTGAAGCTTTCTTT.